Listed below are T cell receptor beta chains from one sample, sequenced in a study of blood T cells in healthy people across ages. TCRdb reanalysed the 5' RACE reads using MiXCR and keeps one entry per CDR3 protein. The repertoire holds 780,000 or so distinct CDR3 sequences, with more than 50% as singletons. The specimen sequenced was blood. All receptors derive from a man in his forties or fifties in good health. Both conserved end residues are part of each CDR3. The D gene is left open where the match is weak. Clone size, where shown, is once, few, many, or a class for clones that have expanded.

-,TRBJ2-7,TRBV20-1,-,12,CSAQGTLYEQYF,TGCAGTGCCCAAGGGACACTCTACGAGCAGTACTTC
TRBD2,TRBJ2-1,TRBV9,-,17,CASSVSLAGGLYNEQFF,TGTGCCAGCAGCGTATCTCTAGCGGGGGGTCTATACAATGAGCAGTTCTTC
-,TRBJ2-7,TRBV6-5,few,17,CASSYTLGTGYSYEQYF,TGTGCCAGCAGTTACACCCTCGGAACAGGTTATTCCTACGAGCAGTACTTC
TRBD1,TRBJ1-1,TRBV28,-,15,CASSSPRTGNTKAFF,TGTGCCAGCAGTTCCCCGAGGACAGGGAACACTAAAGCTTTCTTT
TRBD1,TRBJ2-1,TRBV2,few,16,CASRKLIGQGNNEQFF,TGTGCCAGCAGGAAACTGATTGGACAGGGGAACAATGAGCAGTTCTTC
-,TRBJ2-3,TRBV12-3/TRBV12-4,few,14,CASSYRGQGDTQYF,TGTGCCAGCAGTTATCGCGGGCAGGGAGATACGCAGTATTTT
-,TRBJ1-2,TRBV15,-,15,CATSRGGSRVGGYTF,TGTGCCACCAGCAGAGGCGGTTCGCGGGTCGGTGGCTACACCTTC
-,TRBJ1-5,TRBV10-3,few,14,CAIRDSNSNQPQHF,TGTGCCATCAGAGACAGTAATAGCAATCAGCCCCAGCATTTT
TRBD1,TRBJ2-7,TRBV7-2,-,14,CASSLVDRVDEQYF,TGTGCCAGCAGCTTAGTTGACAGGGTTGACGAGCAGTACTTC
TRBD2,TRBJ2-7,TRBV11-2,-,16,CASSFRTSGAHNEQYF,TGTGCCAGCAGCTTTCGGACTAGCGGGGCCCACAATGAGCAGTACTTC
-,TRBJ2-3,TRBV19,once,14,CASSDRLSTDTQYF,TGTGCCAGTAGTGACAGATTAAGCACAGATACGCAGTATTTT
-,TRBJ2-1,TRBV20-1,-,15,CSASFRRDGGNEQFF,TGCAGTGCTAGCTTTCGGCGAGACGGGGGAAATGAGCAGTTCTTC
TRBD2,TRBJ2-3,TRBV6-5,-,17,CASSYVLPGLAGDTQYF,TGTGCCAGCAGTTATGTGCTGCCGGGACTAGCGGGAGATACGCAGTATTTT
TRBD1,TRBJ1-5,TRBV10-3,-,19,CAISESMARGRFSNKPQHF,TGTGCCATCAGTGAGTCGATGGCCAGGGGGCGATTCTCAAATAAGCCCCAGCATTTT
-,TRBJ1-2,TRBV11-2,-,18,CASSLEDPGARANYGYTF,TGTGCCAGCAGCTTAGAAGACCCAGGTGCTCGTGCTAACTATGGCTACACCTTC
-,TRBJ2-5,TRBV11-3,-,14,CASSLGVREETQYF,TGTGCCAGCAGTCTGGGTGTTAGGGAAGAGACCCAGTACTTC
-,TRBJ2-3,TRBV9,once,15,CASSVGGNWADTQYF,TGTGCCAGCAGCGTGGGCGGGAATTGGGCAGATACGCAGTATTTT
-,TRBJ1-1,TRBV4-3,few,15,CASSQDGQGDTEAFF,TGCGCCAGCAGCCAAGACGGCCAGGGTGACACTGAAGCTTTCTTT
TRBD2,TRBJ2-1,TRBV7-2,-,17,CASNPLTSGDTYNEQFF,TGTGCCAGCAACCCTTTAACTAGCGGGGATACCTACAATGAGCAGTTCTTC